This T cell receptor (beta chain) was sequenced for a study of cytomegalovirus exposure and HLA in healthy donors. Overall study findings and caveats: HLA alleles showed associations with about 15,000 TCR beta sequences in a later analysis, at a 0.05 false discovery rate. Donors belonging to an Asian-associated ancestry cluster reportedly showed fewer N-insertions in productive TCRs than the 666-donor mean, according to what a later analysis found.

PCR primers comprised 60 Vbeta and 13 Jbeta primers. Only in-frame clones appear in the TCRdb table, and some are missing; sequencing was by immunoSEQ multiplex PCR. The sample records under 200,000 clones, 75% to 85% being singletons. CDR3 size: 15 residues. V was cut by 0 bases and J by 7 bases, with 15 bases left in between. Germline CDR1 and CDR2: MGHRA and YSYEKL. Healthy bone marrow donors formed the donor group. A word on this clone: Its specificity is unknown.

This sequence was found in a woman between 18 and 30 years old in good health and CMV-seronegative. The genes are TRBV4-1 and TRBJ1-2; possible D gene TRBD1, 6 bases. The sequenced sample consisted of PBMCs. The CDR3 DNA is TGCGCCAGCAGCCAAGATCCCGGACAGCGGCTTGGCTACACCTTC. Residues: CASSQDPGQRLGYTF.